These T cell receptor beta chains were read from a single sample in a study of OX40 agonist ivuxolimab in advanced cancers. Here immunoSEQ multiplex PCR was the method, and the copy in TCRdb shows in-frame clones only, minus some. The sample includes approximately 90,000 clones, 89% seen only once; the top ten take under 0.4%. The sample was CD4+ or CD8+ T cells sorted from blood, taken in a trial of the OX40 agonist ivuxolimab. The receptor source for this set is an adult with an advanced solid tumor such as melanoma, head and neck, liver or kidney cancer. Each CDR3 is given with its conserved first and last residue. D genes are given only for firm matches. Expanded clones are given a class, and other clones once, few, many or no size at all.

d_call: -; v_call: TRBV14; clone_size: -; j_call: TRBJ2-1; cdr3_nt: TGTGCCAGCAGCCCAGAGCGAGTCAATCGGAATGAGCAGTTCTTC; cdr3_aa: CASSPERVNRNEQFF
d_call: -; v_call: TRBV5-1; clone_size: -; j_call: TRBJ2-1; cdr3_nt: TGCGCCAGCAGCTTGGCCGGACGGAACAATGAGCAGTTCTTC; cdr3_aa: CASSLAGRNNEQFF
d_call: -; v_call: TRBV27; clone_size: -; j_call: TRBJ2-5; cdr3_nt: TGTGCCAGCAGTTTAATTTCAGGGGGGAGAGGCTACGAGACCCAGTACTTC; cdr3_aa: CASSLISGGRGYETQYF
d_call: TRBD1; v_call: TRBV7-9; clone_size: -; j_call: TRBJ1-1; cdr3_nt: TGTGCCAGCACCCCGGGACAGCTGAACACTGAAGCTTTCTTT; cdr3_aa: CASTPGQLNTEAFF
d_call: -; v_call: TRBV10-3; clone_size: -; j_call: TRBJ1-1; cdr3_nt: TGTGCCATCAGTGGGGGGACGGGTAAAACTGAAGCTTTCTTT; cdr3_aa: CAISGGTGKTEAFF
d_call: -; v_call: TRBV19; clone_size: -; j_call: TRBJ1-1; cdr3_nt: TGTGCCAGTAGTATCGCATCAGCGACTGAAGCTTTCTTT; cdr3_aa: CASSIASATEAFF
d_call: -; v_call: TRBV28; clone_size: -; j_call: TRBJ1-5; cdr3_nt: TGTGCCAGCAGTTTGGTAACAGATAGCAATCAGCCCCAGCATTTT; cdr3_aa: CASSLVTDSNQPQHF
d_call: -; v_call: TRBV6-5; clone_size: -; j_call: TRBJ1-4; cdr3_nt: TGTGCCAGCAGTAGTCCGGGGGAAAAACTGTTTTTT; cdr3_aa: CASSSPGEKLFF
d_call: -; v_call: TRBV4-1; clone_size: -; j_call: TRBJ1-3; cdr3_nt: TGCGCCAGCAGCCAACAACCGATGACATCCTCTGGAAACACCATATATTTT; cdr3_aa: CASSQQPMTSSGNTIYF
d_call: TRBD1; v_call: TRBV29-1; clone_size: -; j_call: TRBJ2-7; cdr3_nt: TGCAGCGTTGAAGGACAGGGGGCATACGAGCAGTACTTC; cdr3_aa: CSVEGQGAYEQYF
d_call: TRBD1; v_call: TRBV4-1; clone_size: once; j_call: TRBJ1-5; cdr3_nt: TGCGCCAGCAGCCAGGACAGGGCCGGGGAGCCCCAGCATTTT; cdr3_aa: CASSQDRAGEPQHF
d_call: -; v_call: TRBV29-1; clone_size: once; j_call: TRBJ2-7; cdr3_nt: TGCAGCGTTGTCGAGGGTTTTAACGAGCAGTACTTC; cdr3_aa: CSVVEGFNEQYF
d_call: -; v_call: TRBV30; clone_size: -; j_call: TRBJ1-5; cdr3_nt: TGTGCCTGGAGTATGTGGGGAGGGGAGGTAAGAAGGGGCAATCAGCCCCAGCATTTT; cdr3_aa: CAWSMWGGEVRRGNQPQHF
d_call: -; v_call: TRBV7-3; clone_size: few; j_call: TRBJ2-7; cdr3_nt: TGTGCCAGCAGCTTAGGAGCGTCCTACGAGCAGTACTTC; cdr3_aa: CASSLGASYEQYF
d_call: -; v_call: TRBV7-7; clone_size: -; j_call: TRBJ2-3; cdr3_nt: TGTGCTAGCAGTAGGCTGGCGTTCACAGATACGCAGTATTTT; cdr3_aa: CASSRLAFTDTQYF
d_call: TRBD1; v_call: TRBV19; clone_size: -; j_call: TRBJ1-2; cdr3_nt: TGTGCCAGTAGTAGTGCATCGTCTCGGACAGGGTATGGCTACACCTTC; cdr3_aa: CASSSASSRTGYGYTF
d_call: -; v_call: TRBV7-9; clone_size: -; j_call: TRBJ1-2; cdr3_nt: TGTGCCAGCAGCTTAGTTTCGGGAAACTATGGCTACACCTTC; cdr3_aa: CASSLVSGNYGYTF
d_call: -; v_call: TRBV2; clone_size: -; j_call: TRBJ2-7; cdr3_nt: TGTGCCAGCATCCTTGGGGCCAGGGCCATCTCCTACGAGCAGTACTTC; cdr3_aa: CASILGARAISYEQYF
d_call: -; v_call: TRBV21-1; clone_size: -; j_call: TRBJ1-1; cdr3_nt: TGTGCCAGCAGCAAAGAGGGTAGCAGGGTCCAATACACTGAAGCTTTCTTT; cdr3_aa: CASSKEGSRVQYTEAFF
d_call: -; v_call: TRBV11-2; clone_size: -; j_call: TRBJ1-1; cdr3_nt: TGTGCCAGCAGCGCCCAGAACACTGAAGCTTTCTTT; cdr3_aa: CASSAQNTEAFF
d_call: TRBD2; v_call: TRBV4-1; clone_size: -; j_call: TRBJ2-7; cdr3_nt: TGCGCCAGCAGCCTGGGGACTAGCGGGAGAATCCACGAGCAGTACTTC; cdr3_aa: CASSLGTSGRIHEQYF
d_call: -; v_call: TRBV28; clone_size: -; j_call: TRBJ1-4; cdr3_nt: TGTGCCAGCAGACCAGGGAGCACTAATGAAAAACTGTTTTTT; cdr3_aa: CASRPGSTNEKLFF
d_call: -; v_call: TRBV5-1; clone_size: once; j_call: TRBJ1-1; cdr3_nt: TGCGCCAGCAGCTCCCAGGGTACCACTGAAGCTTTCTTT; cdr3_aa: CASSSQGTTEAFF